This TCR beta chain is from a study of glioma-infiltrating T cells after dendritic cell vaccination. Broader study findings: Few patients contributed both blood and tumor specimens. Higher TCR clonality did not directly relate to longer survival.

TCRdb keeps only in-frame clones here, not all; method: immunoSEQ multiplex PCR. Among about 99,000 clones listed, roughly four fifths were seen once. With regard to this clone: Its antigen remains unknown.

The receptor comes from a human donor with glioblastoma. The sequencing used blood, collected before dendritic cell vaccination.

CDR3 sequence (DNA): TGTGCCAGTAGTATTAAACGTAACAACGAGCAGTACTTC. It encodes CASSIKRNNEQYF. This rearrangement joins TRBV19 to TRBJ2-7; D unclear. The V end was cut by 3 bases, the J end by 5 bases, with 11 bases between. CDR3 length: 13 amino acids. The germline gives CDR1 LNHDA, CDR2 SQIVND (reference sequence). The full variable domain, its missing parts supplied by reference TRBV19 and TRBJ2-7, is DGGITQSPKYLFRKEGQNVTLSCEQNLNHDAMYWYRQDPGQGLRLIYYSQIVNDFQKGDIAEGYSVSREKKESFPLTVTSAQKNPTAFYLCASSIKRNNEQYFGPGTRLTVT.